The source of this T cell receptor (beta chain) is a study of blood T cell repertoires in COVID-19. This CDR3 contains 12 residues. The V gene's germline CDR1 is SNHLY and CDR2 FYNNEI. Trimming left V 5 bases short and J 7 bases short, with 8 bases between. Sequencing used immunoSEQ multiplex PCR; TCRdb keeps in-frame clones, though not all of them. The sample has 150,000 to 200,000 clones, roughly 85% seen once. The clonotype comes from a man in his 60s with acute or convalescent COVID-19. Material for sequencing was peripheral blood. The chain combines TRBV2 with TRBJ1-4, with D possibly TRBD1 on 5 matching bases. CDR3: CASSWTLEKLFF. The CDR3, as DNA: TGTGCCAGCAGTTGGACACTTGAAAAACTGTTTTTT.